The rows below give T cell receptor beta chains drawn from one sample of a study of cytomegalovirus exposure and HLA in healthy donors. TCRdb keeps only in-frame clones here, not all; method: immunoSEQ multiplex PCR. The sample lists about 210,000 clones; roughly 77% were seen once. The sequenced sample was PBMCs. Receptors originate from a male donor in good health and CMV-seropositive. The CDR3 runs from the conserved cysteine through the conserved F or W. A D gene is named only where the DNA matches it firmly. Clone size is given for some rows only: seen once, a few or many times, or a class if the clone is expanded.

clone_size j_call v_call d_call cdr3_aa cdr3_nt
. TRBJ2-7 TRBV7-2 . CASSLGSGASSYEQCF TGTGCCAGCAGCTTAGGATCAGGGGCCAGCTCCTACGAGCAGTGCTTC
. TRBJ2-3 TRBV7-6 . CASSLVVTDTQYF TGTGCCAGCAGCTTAGTAGTCACAGATACGCAGTATTTT
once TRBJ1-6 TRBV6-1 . CASGSTYNSPLHF TGTGCCAGCGGCAGTACCTATAATTCACCCCTCCACTTT
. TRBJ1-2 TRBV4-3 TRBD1 CASSQDSIAPTGGLKNYGYTF TGCGCCAGCAGCCAAGATTCAATAGCCCCGACAGGGGGGCTGAAAAACTATGGCTACACCTTC
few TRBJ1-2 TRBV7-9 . CASSLVYRINYGYTF TGTGCCAGCAGCTTAGTTTACAGGATTAACTATGGCTACACCTTC
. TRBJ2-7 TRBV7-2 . CASSPGDTASYEQYF TGTGCCAGCAGCCCTGGGGACACAGCCTCCTACGAGCAGTACTTC
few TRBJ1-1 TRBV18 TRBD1 CASSIRDSTEAFF TGTGCCAGCTCAATCCGGGACAGCACTGAAGCTTTCTTT
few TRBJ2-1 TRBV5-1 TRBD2 CASSSGTSGSGGSYNEQFF TGCGCCAGCAGCTCCGGGACTAGCGGGAGCGGGGGCTCCTACAATGAGCAGTTCTTC
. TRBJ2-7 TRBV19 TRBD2 CASSFNSGGVYEQYF TGTGCCAGTAGCTTCAACAGCGGGGGAGTTTACGAGCAGTACTTC
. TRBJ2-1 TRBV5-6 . CASSLGQGLRYNEQFF TGTGCCAGCAGCTTGGGGCAGGGACTTAGATACAATGAGCAGTTCTTC
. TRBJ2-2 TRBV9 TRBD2 CASSVTRGVGELFF TGTGCCAGCAGCGTGACGCGGGGGGTCGGGGAGCTGTTTTTT
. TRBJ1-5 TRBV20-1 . CSAPGPQHF TGCAGTGCCCCGGGGCCCCAGCATTTT
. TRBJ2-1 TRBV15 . CATSRAGGYNEQFF TGTGCCACCAGCAGAGCGGGCGGGTACAATGAGCAGTTCTTC
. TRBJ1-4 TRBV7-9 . CASSDPGTGNEKLFF TGTGCCAGCAGTGACCCCGGGACTGGTAATGAAAAACTGTTTTTT
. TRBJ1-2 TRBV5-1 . CASSPRTVNYGYTF TGCGCCAGCAGCCCCCGGACAGTCAACTATGGCTACACCTTC
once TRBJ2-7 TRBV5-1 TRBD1 CASSRDRGFDEQYF TGCGCCAGCAGCCGGGACAGGGGGTTCGACGAGCAGTACTTC
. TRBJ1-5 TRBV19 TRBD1 CASSTTTGDQPQHF TGTGCCAGTAGTACTACGACAGGGGATCAGCCCCAGCATTTT
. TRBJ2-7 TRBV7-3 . CASSSGTSYEQYF TGTGCCAGCAGCTCCGGGACTTCGTACGAGCAGTACTTC
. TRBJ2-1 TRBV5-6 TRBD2 CASSFPAGMSNEQFF TGTGCCAGCAGCTTTCCAGCGGGAATGTCAAATGAGCAGTTCTTC
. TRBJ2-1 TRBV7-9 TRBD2 CASSSGRALQFF TGTGCCAGCTCTAGCGGGAGGGCGTTGCAGTTCTTC
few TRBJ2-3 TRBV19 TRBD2 CASPPELTSGGPRVTDTQYF TGTGCCAGTCCTCCGGAACTAACTAGCGGGGGGCCCCGCGTAACAGATACGCAGTATTTT
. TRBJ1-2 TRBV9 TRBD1 CASSVGQGATNYGYTF TGTGCCAGCAGCGTAGGACAGGGGGCGACTAACTATGGCTACACCTTC
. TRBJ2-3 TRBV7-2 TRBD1 CASSYPRDREEDTQYF TGTGCCAGCAGCTACCCCCGGGACAGGGAAGAAGATACGCAGTATTTT
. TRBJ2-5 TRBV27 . CASGGLSETQYF TGTGCCAGCGGAGGTCTCTCAGAGACCCAGTACTTC
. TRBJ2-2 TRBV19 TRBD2 CASRGRGLAGELFF TGTGCCAGCCGGGGGAGGGGTTTAGCCGGGGAGCTGTTTTTT
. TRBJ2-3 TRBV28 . CASSWSKSTDTQYF TGTGCCAGCAGTTGGAGCAAATCCACAGATACGCAGTATTTT
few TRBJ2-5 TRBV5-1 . CASSLSSESYQETQYF TGCGCCAGCAGCTTGAGTAGCGAGTCGTACCAAGAGACCCAGTACTTC
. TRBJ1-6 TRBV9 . CASSVVSGENSPLHF TGTGCCAGCAGCGTAGTTTCAGGGGAGAATTCACCCCTCCACTTT
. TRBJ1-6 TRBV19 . CASIGDYNSPLHF TGTGCCAGTATCGGGGATTATAATTCACCCCTCCACTTT
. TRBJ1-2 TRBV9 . CASSLGHKEHGYTF TGTGCCAGCAGCCTCGGACATAAGGAGCATGGCTACACCTTC
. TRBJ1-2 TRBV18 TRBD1 CASSRDSQGVNYGYTF TGTGCCAGCTCACGGGACAGCCAGGGGGTAAACTATGGCTACACCTTC
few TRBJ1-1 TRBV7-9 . CASSANYEGTEAFF TGTGCCAGCAGCGCAAATTATGAGGGAACTGAAGCTTTCTTT
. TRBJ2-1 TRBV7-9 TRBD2 CASSVQRGREGYNEQFF TGTGCCAGCAGCGTCCAGCGGGGGCGGGAGGGCTACAATGAGCAGTTCTTC
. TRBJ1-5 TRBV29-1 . CSVGAGTTDQPQHF TGCAGCGTTGGGGCAGGGACAACCGATCAGCCCCAGCATTTT
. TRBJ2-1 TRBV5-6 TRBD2 CASSWGPAGGTYNEQFF TGTGCCAGCAGCTGGGGCCCGGCGGGGGGAACTTACAATGAGCAGTTCTTC